This TCR beta chain was sequenced for a study of blood T cell repertoires in COVID-19. For the study at large: T cells, B-cell-depleted T cells, or PBMCs supplied cDNA or gDNA.

This clone was counted a few times. In the original workflow: Amplification with reference gene primers provided the estimates of nucleated cell counts. The method was immunoSEQ multiplex PCR; TCRdb's version includes in-frame clones alone and lacks a portion of them. V, J and clone size derive from that table, while D and trimming were established from the DNA sequence. Here the sample spans 270,000 or so clones, about 80% being singletons. Participants had their cohort set by participant-reported clinical history. The sequence was collected from a man over 45 who had recovered from COVID-19. The material sequenced was PBMCs or T cells enriched from blood (not recorded which).

This CDR3 is CASSSPGAGNTIYF. CDR3 DNA sequence: TGTGCCAGCAGCTCCCCCGGGGCTGGAAACACCATATATTTT. This chain joins TRBV7-2 and TRBJ1-3; no reliable D call. Germline CDR1 is SGHTA and CDR2 is FQGNSA. This CDR3 contains 14 residues. Trimming took 4 bases from V and 2 from J, leaving 9 bases between them.